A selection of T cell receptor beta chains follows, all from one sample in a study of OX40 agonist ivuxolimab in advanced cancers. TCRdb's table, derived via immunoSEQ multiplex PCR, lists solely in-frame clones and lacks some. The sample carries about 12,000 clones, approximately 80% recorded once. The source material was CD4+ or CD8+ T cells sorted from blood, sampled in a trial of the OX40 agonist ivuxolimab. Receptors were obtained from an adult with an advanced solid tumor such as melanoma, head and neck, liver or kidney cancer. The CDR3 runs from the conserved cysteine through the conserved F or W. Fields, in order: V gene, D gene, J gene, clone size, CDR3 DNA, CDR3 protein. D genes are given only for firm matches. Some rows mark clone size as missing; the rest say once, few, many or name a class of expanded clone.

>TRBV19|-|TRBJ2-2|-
TGTGCCAGTAGGGTGGGCGCCGGGGAGCTGTTTTTT
CASRVGAGELFF
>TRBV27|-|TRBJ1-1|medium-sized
TGTGCCAGTGCGGATTTTACAGAGAACACTGAAGCTTTCTTT
CASADFTENTEAFF
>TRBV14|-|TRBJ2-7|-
TGTGCCAGCAGCCAGCGGGGATTCTCCTACGAGCAGTACTTC
CASSQRGFSYEQYF
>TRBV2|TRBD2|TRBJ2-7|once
TGTGCCAGCAGTTCTTTAGCGGGAGGGGACGAGCAGTACTTC
CASSSLAGGDEQYF
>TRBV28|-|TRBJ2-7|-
TGTGCCAGCAGTTCCGGAGGTGAGCAGTACTTC
CASSSGGEQYF
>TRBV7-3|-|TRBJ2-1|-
TGTGCCAGCAGCTATCTCCGAGACGATGAGCAGTTCTTC
CASSYLRDDEQFF
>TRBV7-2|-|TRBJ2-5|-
TGTGCCAGCAGTAGAAGGGAGATGGGGCCTCAAGAGACCCAGTACTTC
CASSRREMGPQETQYF
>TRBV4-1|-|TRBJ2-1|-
TGCGCCAGCAGCCGCCTCGGGGACAATGAGCAGTTCTTC
CASSRLGDNEQFF
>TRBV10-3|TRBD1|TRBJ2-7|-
TGTGCCATCAGTGATCCCGGGACAGGGTACGAGCAGTACTTC
CAISDPGTGYEQYF
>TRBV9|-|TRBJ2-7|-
TGTGCCAGCAGCGTAGGCATACAGGACTACGAGCAGTACTTC
CASSVGIQDYEQYF
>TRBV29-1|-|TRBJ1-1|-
TGCAGCGTTCGGGGGGTGGACGCATCGGAGAACACTGAAGCTTTCTTT
CSVRGVDASENTEAFF
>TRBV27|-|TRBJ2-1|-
TGTGCCAGCAGCCTCCCCTACAATGAGCAGTTCTTC
CASSLPYNEQFF
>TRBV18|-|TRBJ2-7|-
TGTGCCAGCTCGTCCGACTCCACCTACGAGCAGTACTTC
CASSSDSTYEQYF
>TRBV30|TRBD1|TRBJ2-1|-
TGTGCCTGGAGTGACGGGACAGGGAATGAGCAGTTCTTC
CAWSDGTGNEQFF
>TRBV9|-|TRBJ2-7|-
TGTGCCAGCAGCGTGGATCTACACCCCAACGAGCAGTACTTC
CASSVDLHPNEQYF
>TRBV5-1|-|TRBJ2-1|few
TGCGCCAGCAGCTTGATCAACAGGGATAGCTCCTACAATGAGCAGTTCTTC
CASSLINRDSSYNEQFF
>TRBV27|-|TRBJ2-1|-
TGTGCCAGCAGCCGCGGCCATGAGCAGTTCTTC
CASSRGHEQFF
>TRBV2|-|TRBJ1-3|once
TGTGCCAGCAGTGAACCTCGCAGGGGTGAAAGCACCATATATTTT
CASSEPRRGESTIYF
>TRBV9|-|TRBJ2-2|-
TGTGCCAGCAGCGTAGATCCATCGGGAGAGACGAACACCGGGGAGCTGTTTTTT
CASSVDPSGETNTGELFF
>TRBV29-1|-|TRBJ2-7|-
TGCAGCGTCCAAGACAGGCTGATGACCTACGAGCAGTACTTC
CSVQDRLMTYEQYF
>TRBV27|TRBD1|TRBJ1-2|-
TGTGCCAGCAGTTTAGGGACAGCATCCGGCTACACCTTC
CASSLGTASGYTF